This TCR beta chain was recovered during a study of blood T cell repertoires in COVID-19. V shed 6 bases and J 4 bases; nucleotides not matched to a gene: 4. Germline CDR1 is MNHEY and CDR2 is SMNVEV (reference sequence). The CDR3 loop spans 13 amino acids. The table came from immunoSEQ multiplex PCR; TCRdb's copy has only in-frame clones and leaves some out. The top ten clones hold approximately 9% of a sample with 250,000 or so clones, approximately 89% of them seen once. The chain employs TRBV27 and TRBJ2-3, with 7 bases lining up with TRBD2. This TCR was recovered from a man in his forties with active or convalescent COVID-19. The specimen was peripheral blood. The CDR3 is CASSPGGSDTQYF. CDR3 nucleotide sequence: TGTGCCAGCAGCCCCGGGGGGTCAGATACGCAGTATTTT.